Each of the 27 T cell receptor beta chains below was sequenced from the same sample in a study of immune evolution from preneoplasia to lung adenocarcinoma. TCRdb's copy holds only in-frame clones and misses some; the assay was immunoSEQ multiplex PCR. The sample contains 4,000 to 6,000 clones, 65% to 80% of which appear only once. Specimen: FFPE minimally invasive lung adenocarcinoma tissue. The source of these receptors is a person over 45 with lung adenocarcinoma.

The chain couples TRBV5-4 to TRBJ2-5; TRBD2 matches 10 bases. The trim removed 0 bases at V and 2 bases at J, leaving 4 bases unmatched. Per the germline V gene, CDR1 is SGHNT and CDR2 is YYREEE (reference sequence). The CDR3 is 16 residues long. This CDR3 reads CASSLGGTSAQETQYF. CDR3 DNA: TGTGCCAGCAGCTTGGGGGGGACTAGCGCACAAGAGACCCAGTACTTC.

This clone has a single count. This sequence joins TRBV6-1 and TRBJ2-7, with D unclear. V lost 3 bases, J lost 3 bases, and 9 bases lay in between. CDR3 length: 13 residues. Germline V lookup: CDR1 MNHNS, CDR2 SASEGT. CDR3 DNA: TGTGCCAGCAGTGAGTTCCCCGGCTACGAGCAGTACTTC. Protein sequence: CASSEFPGYEQYF.

The V call is TRBV9, the J call TRBJ1-3, with D tentatively TRBD1 (6 bases). The CDR3 runs 14 residues. V lost 3 bases to trimming and J lost 6 bases, with 13 bases between them. The germline gives CDR1 SGDLS, CDR2 YYNGEE. The chain's CDR3 is CASSGGRGENTIYF. DNA for the CDR3: TGTGCCAGCAGCGGGGGCAGGGGAGAAAACACCATATATTTT.

This chain connects TRBV9 to TRBJ2-3; D ambiguous. Trimming took 0 bases from V and 1 from J, leaving 9 bases between them. CDR1 and CDR2 from the germline V gene are SGDLS and YYNGEE. The CDR3 spans 15 residues. CDR3 protein: CASSVESWGTDTQYF. CDR3 nucleotide sequence: TGTGCCAGCAGCGTAGAATCGTGGGGCACAGATACGCAGTATTTT. The full variable domain, completed using reference TRBV9 and TRBJ2-3, is DSGVTQTPKHLITATGQRVTLRCSPRSGDLSVYWYQQSLDQGLQFLIQYYNGEERAKGNILERFSAQQFPDLHSELNLSSLELGDSALYFCASSVESWGTDTQYFGPGTRLTVL.

The chain employs TRBV11-3 and TRBJ1-3; D gene unclear. Germline-derived CDR1 and CDR2 are SGHNT and YENEEA. V was shortened by 5 bases and J by 0 bases, with 14 bases between the two germline ends. This CDR3 contains 16 residues. CDR3 sequence (DNA): TGTGCCAGCAGCCATCCCCTCCGGAGCTCTGGAAACACCATATATTTT. Protein: CASSHPLRSSGNTIYF.

J is TRBJ2-1 and V is TRBV5-1; tentatively, D is TRBD1 (5 bases). Trimming took off 0 bases at V and 0 bases at J, with 7 bases between the two ends. The CDR3 loop spans 15 amino acids. Germline-derived CDR1 and CDR2 are SGHRS and YFSETQ. The CDR3 nucleotides are TGCGCCAGCAGCTTGGAGGGGTACTCCTACAATGAGCAGTTCTTC. Encoded protein: CASSLEGYSYNEQFF.

This chain links TRBV7-2 with TRBJ1-1; 9 bases are a match to TRBD1. The CDR3 covers 14 residues. After removal of 8 bases from V and 0 bases from J, the junction contained 4 bases not matched to a gene. Germline assignment: CDR1 SGHTA and CDR2 FQGNSA. CDR3: CASGTGSVNTEAFF. In nucleotides, the CDR3 is TGTGCCAGCGGGACAGGGTCGGTGAACACTGAAGCTTTCTTT.

The rearrangement uses TRBV7-9 and TRBJ2-7; D is ambiguous. Trimming stripped 5 bases from V and 3 bases from J, with 14 bases between. The CDR3 has 14 amino acids. From germline, CDR1 is SEHNR and CDR2 FQNEAQ (reference sequence). The CDR3 sequence is CASSPGRSIYEQYF. The CDR3 region has the DNA TGTGCCAGCAGCCCTGGACGGAGTATCTACGAGCAGTACTTC.

CDR3 nucleotides: TGCGCCAGCAGCTTCGTCGGGTATGGCTACACCTTC. This gives the protein CASSFVGYGYTF. The genes are TRBV5-1 and TRBJ1-2; D gene uncertain. Looked up from germline, CDR1 is SGHRS and CDR2 is YFSETQ. The V end lost 2 bases, the J end lost 5 bases, and 7 bases lay between the germline ends. CDR3 length: 12 residues.

The CDR3 is CASSPTRSSRETQYF. In nucleotides, the CDR3 is TGTGCCAGCTCACCCACTAGGTCCTCGCGAGAGACCCAGTACTTC. This chain links TRBV18 with TRBJ2-5; TRBD2 is a possible D gene (5 bases). Germline loops: CDR1 KGHSH, CDR2 LQKENI. The CDR3 sequence is 15 residues long. V shed 3 bases and J shed 4 bases, with 15 bases lying between them.

The chain combines TRBV7-2 with TRBJ2-3, with D unresolved. Germline V CDR1 and CDR2: SGHTA, FQGNSA. There are 15 residues in the CDR3. V was trimmed by 0 bases and J by 0 bases, leaving 7 bases between them. CDR3 coding DNA: TGTGCCAGCAGCTTAGCCTATCAGAGCACAGATACGCAGTATTTT. Amino acid sequence: CASSLAYQSTDTQYF.

The DNA for the CDR3 is TGTGCCAGCAGCTTAGCTCAGGCCTCCTCCTACGAGCAGTACTTC. Residues: CASSLAQASSYEQYF. The rearrangement joins TRBV7-8 to TRBJ2-7; D is unclear. This CDR3 region has 15 residues. CDR1 is SGHVS and CDR2 is FQNEAQ in the germline V gene. The V gene lost 0 bases and the J gene lost 0 bases, with 9 bases spanning the gap.

The chain combines TRBV5-1 with TRBJ2-1, with D uncertain. The CDR3 length is 15 residues. CDR1 SGHRS and CDR2 YFSETQ come from the germline V gene. V gave up 1 base and J gave up 5 bases, with 13 bases separating them. CDR3 coding DNA: TGCGCCAGCAGCTTGACATTTTCTTTAAACAATGAGCAGTTCTTC. This translates into CASSLTFSLNNEQFF.

The rearrangement links TRBV9 to TRBJ1-1; D gene unclear. V was trimmed by 0 bases and J by 1 base, leaving 7 bases between them. This CDR3 is 14 amino acids long. CDR1 is SGDLS, CDR2 YYNGEE, per germline. The DNA of the CDR3 is TGTGCCAGCAGCGTAGCTTCCGCGAACACTGAAGCTTTCTTT. Amino acids: CASSVASANTEAFF. Combining the CDR3 with reference TRBV9 and TRBJ1-1 gives the whole variable domain DSGVTQTPKHLITATGQRVTLRCSPRSGDLSVYWYQQSLDQGLQFLIQYYNGEERAKGNILERFSAQQFPDLHSELNLSSLELGDSALYFCASSVASANTEAFFGQGTRLTVV.

V usage is TRBV30 and J usage is TRBJ2-7; TRBD1 matches 9 bases. The CDR3 runs to 13 residues. The germline V gene encodes CDR1 GTSNPN and CDR2 SVGIG (reference sequence). With 1 base clipped from V and 3 bases from J, the junction kept 1 base outside the gene matches. This CDR3 reads CAWSETGGYEQYF. DNA for the CDR3: TGTGCCTGGAGTGAGACAGGGGGCTACGAGCAGTACTTC.

The chain recombines TRBV5-5 with TRBJ1-6, with TRBD1 matching 10 bases. This CDR3 comprises 15 residues. Germline-derived CDR1 and CDR2 are SGHKS and YYEKEE (reference sequence). V lost 1 base to trimming and J lost 10 bases; unmatched junction nucleotides: 5. Written as DNA, the CDR3 is TGTGCCAGCAGCTTGTGGGACAGGGGAGAGTCACCCCTCCACTTT. Translation: CASSLWDRGESPLHF. The full variable domain, with the rest looked up from reference TRBV5-5 and TRBJ1-6, is DAGVTQSPTHLIKTRGQQVTLRCSPISGHKSVSWYQQVLGQGPQFIFQYYEKEERGRGNFPDRFSARQFPNYSSELNVNALLLGDSALYLCASSLWDRGESPLHFGNGTRLTVT.

J is TRBJ2-1 and V is TRBV9; 7 positions agree with TRBD2. Germline CDR1 reads SGDLS; CDR2 reads YYNGEE. The CDR3 extends over 15 amino acids. After removal of 2 bases from V and 2 bases from J, the junction contained 4 bases not matched to a gene. Here the CDR3 DNA reads TGTGCCAGCAGCGTTTCTAGCGGTACCTACAATGAGCAGTTCTTC. It specifies CASSVSSGTYNEQFF.

The rearrangement uses TRBV7-9 and TRBJ2-7; 9 bases match TRBD2. The germline V gene has CDR1 SEHNR and CDR2 FQNEAQ (reference sequence). The CDR3 length is 14 residues. V lost 1 base and J lost 4; bases outside the gene matches: 2. The CDR3 sequence is CASSLGTSVYEQYF. The DNA of the CDR3 is TGTGCCAGCAGCTTAGGGACTAGCGTGTACGAGCAGTACTTC.

This clone was observed a single time. V is TRBV7-3 and J is TRBJ2-3, with D possibly being TRBD2 (7 bases). V lost 5 bases, J lost 5 bases, and 23 bases lay in between. Germline assignment: CDR1 SGHTA and CDR2 FQGTGA. CDR3 length: 17 amino acids. The chain's CDR3 is CASSPTFEGGRRDTQYF. Written as DNA, the CDR3 is TGTGCCAGCAGCCCGACCTTTGAGGGGGGGCGAAGAGATACGCAGTATTTT.

This chain connects TRBV9 to TRBJ2-3; D may be TRBD2 (6 bases). The CDR3 consists of 14 residues. Trimming took 4 bases from V and 1 from J, leaving 10 bases between them. In germline, CDR1 is SGDLS, CDR2 YYNGEE. CDR3 amino acids: CASSPRLGTDTQYF. The CDR3, as DNA: TGTGCCAGCAGCCCCAGACTAGGCACAGATACGCAGTATTTT.

The CDR3 loop reads CASSDGGGREKLFF. The CDR3 nucleotides read TGCGCCAGCAGTGACGGGGGGGGGAGAGAAAAACTGTTTTTT. The rearrangement uses TRBV10-2 and TRBJ1-4; the D gene is possibly TRBD1 (5 bases). Trimming left V 3 bases short and J 8 bases short, with 13 bases between. This CDR3 has 14 amino acids. Germline-derived CDR1 and CDR2 are WSHSY and SAAADI.

V gene TRBV2 combines with J gene TRBJ2-1; no definite D call. The ends were cut back, 5 bases at V and 1 base at J, with 6 bases in the middle. Per germline, CDR1 SNHLY and CDR2 FYNNEI. The CDR3 totals 13 residues. DNA for the CDR3: TGTGCCAGCAGTCGCGATTCCTACAATGAGCAGTTCTTC. This translates into CASSRDSYNEQFF.

This chain links TRBV6-6 with TRBJ1-1, with D maybe TRBD1 (5 bases). CDR3 size: 11 residues. Trimming removed 10 bases from V and 9 bases from J, with 15 bases in between. Germline lookup yields CDR1 MNHNY and CDR2 SVGAGI (reference sequence). The CDR3 is CATTFGAKAFF. CDR3 DNA: TGTGCCACCACCTTTGGGGCAAAAGCTTTCTTT.

The chain joins TRBV7-8 to TRBJ1-4; D gene ambiguous. Germline CDR1 reads SGHVS; CDR2 reads FQNEAQ. The CDR3 runs to 16 residues. The V and J ends lost 5 bases and 8 bases respectively, with 21 bases between them. Here the CDR3 reads CASSQPTFPSAEKLFF. The CDR3 DNA is TGTGCCAGCAGCCAACCGACATTCCCCAGTGCCGAAAAACTGTTTTTT.

This chain connects TRBV5-1 to TRBJ1-3, with TRBD1 identical over 8 bases. The CDR3 sequence is 16 residues long. V trimming: 3 bases; J trimming: 0 bases; junction bases outside the gene matches: 5. Germline V gene lookup returns CDR1 SGHRS and CDR2 YFSETQ. The CDR3 is CASSYDGQGSGNTIYF. CDR3 DNA sequence: TGCGCCAGCAGCTATGACGGACAGGGCTCTGGAAACACCATATATTTT.

V is TRBV19 and J is TRBJ1-6; 8 bases are shared with TRBD1. Germline CDR1 is LNHDA and CDR2 is SQIVND (reference sequence). The ends lost 3 bases at V and 8 bases at J; junction bases unmatched: 3. The CDR3 sequence is 14 residues long. CDR3 region: CASSIQGADSPLHF. CDR3 nucleotide sequence: TGTGCCAGTAGTATTCAGGGGGCGGATTCACCCCTCCACTTT. Full variable domain (missing parts from reference TRBV19 and TRBJ1-6): DGGITQSPKYLFRKEGQNVTLSCEQNLNHDAMYWYRQDPGQGLRLIYYSQIVNDFQKGDIAEGYSVSREKKESFPLTVTSAQKNPTAFYLCASSIQGADSPLHFGNGTRLTVT.

The chain links TRBV4-1 to TRBJ2-7; D not certain. The CDR3 sequence is 15 residues long. V lost 1 base to trimming and J lost 2 bases, with 12 bases between them. The V gene's germline CDR1 is MGHRA and CDR2 YSYEKL. CDR3: CASSQGAYPTYEQYF. In nucleotides, the CDR3 is TGCGCCAGCAGCCAAGGGGCATACCCAACCTACGAGCAGTACTTC.